The 24 T cell receptor beta chains presented below share a single source sample, sequenced in a study of T cells in Graves' hyperthyroidism and ophthalmopathy. From RNA transcripts, TCR beta CDR3 regions were amplified. The HTBI primer set served for first-round RT-PCR of the TCR CDR3. TCRdb ran MiXCR on the multiplex PCR reads and lists one entry per CDR3 protein. The sample lists 250,000 to 300,000 distinct CDR3 sequences, roughly 15% occurring once. The source material was blood. Every receptor here comes from a young woman with Graves' hyperthyroidism that later progressed to Graves' ophthalmopathy.

This clonotype was observed a few times. The chain joins TRBV5-5 to TRBJ2-6; D perhaps matches TRBD1 (5 bases). Germline CDR1 is SGHKS and CDR2 is YYEKEE (reference sequence). This CDR3 region has 15 residues. V was clipped by 2 bases and J by 1 base, with 7 bases between them. The CDR3 spells CASSFDSSGANVLTF. The CDR3 nucleotides read TGTGCCAGCAGCTTTGACAGTTCTGGGGCCAACGTCCTGACTTTC.

The CDR3 reads CASKREQGGGPQHF. CDR3 DNA: TGTGCCAGCAAGCGAGAACAGGGGGGGGGGCCCCAGCATTTT. The rearrangement joins TRBV2 to TRBJ1-5; TRBD1 matches at 8 bases. The V segment lost 7 bases and the J segment 9 bases; nucleotides outside the gene matches: 11. Germline values: CDR1 SNHLY, CDR2 FYNNEI. The CDR3 is 14 residues long.

This clonotype was recorded many times. The genes are TRBV28 and TRBJ2-7; D may correspond to TRBD1 or TRBD2 (5 bases each). CDR1 and CDR2 from the germline V gene are MDHEN and SYDVKM. The CDR3 length is 14 residues. V was clipped by 2 bases and J by 1 base, with 9 bases between them. The CDR3 region is CASSLGGGSYEQYF. CDR3 sequence (DNA): TGTGCCAGCAGTTTAGGTGGGGGATCCTACGAGCAGTACTTC.

This clonotype was observed many times. This sequence joins TRBV30 and TRBJ1-6; the match to TRBD1 covers 9 bases. Germline trimming cut 1 base from V and 11 bases from J; bases unmatched to any gene: 9. The length of the CDR3 is 15 residues. CDR1 is GTSNPN, CDR2 SVGIG, per germline (reference sequence). As DNA, the CDR3 is TGTGCCTGGAGTGGGCCGGACAGGGGATATCCACCCCTCCACTTT. Translating gives CAWSGPDRGYPPLHF.

This clonotype has at least ten counts. This chain links TRBV6-1 with TRBJ2-5; the D gene could be TRBD1 or TRBD2 (5 bases each). V shed 5 bases and J shed 5 bases, with 18 bases lying between them. There are 15 residues in the CDR3. Germline V CDR1 and CDR2: MNHNS, SASEGT. DNA for the CDR3: TGTGCCAGCAGTCCCCGAGGGGATCAGTATGAGACCCAGTACTTC. Its translation: CASSPRGDQYETQYF.

CDR3 sequence (DNA): TGTGCCTCCTCCCCTACTAGACAGGGAAACACCATATATTTT. Encoded protein: CASSPTRQGNTIYF. The chain carries TRBV15 and TRBJ1-3; possible D gene TRBD1, 5 bases. Trimming left V 11 bases short and J 4 bases short, with 18 bases between. This CDR3 contains 14 residues. Germline loops: CDR1 LNHNV, CDR2 YYDKDF (reference sequence).

This clonotype showed up many times. This sequence joins TRBV28 and TRBJ1-4; 7 bases are shared with TRBD1. Germline V gene sequence: CDR1 MDHEN, CDR2 SYDVKM. Trimming at V came to 3 bases and at J to 7 bases, leaving 14 bases not matched to a gene. The CDR3 contains 17 residues. CDR3 nucleotide sequence: TGTGCCAGCAGTTTCTCCCTCACAGGGGATGTGAGTGAAAAACTGTTTTTT. Translation: CASSFSLTGDVSEKLFF.

In this sample, this clonotype turned up many times. This chain joins TRBV7-2 and TRBJ2-5, with D hard to call. This CDR3 spans 14 amino acids. CDR1 SGHTA and CDR2 FQGNSA come from the germline V gene. Trimming pared 1 base from V and 4 bases from J, leaving 10 bases between. The CDR3 here is CASSLEVVGETQYF. The DNA of the CDR3 is TGTGCCAGCAGCTTAGAGGTGGTAGGAGAGACCCAGTACTTC.

This clonotype was found many times. The chain recombines TRBV3-1 with TRBJ1-2; D is unclear. CDR1 is LGHDT and CDR2 is YNNKEL in the germline V gene (reference sequence). Trimming stripped 2 bases from V and 8 bases from J, with 12 bases between. There are 13 residues in the CDR3. The chain's CDR3 is CASSQREIRGYTF. As DNA, the CDR3 is TGTGCCAGCAGCCAACGGGAGATAAGGGGCTACACCTTC.

This clonotype was seen just once. The chain combines TRBV19 with TRBJ2-3; the match to TRBD2 covers 12 bases. The germline V gene has CDR1 LNHDA and CDR2 SQIVND (reference sequence). Trimming cost V 4 bases and J 14 bases; bases outside gene matches: 13. The CDR3 length is 15 residues. The CDR3: CASSRTSGTPVSVYF. The CDR3, as DNA: TGTGCCAGTAGTAGGACTAGCGGGACTCCTGTGTCGGTGTATTTT.

The sample holds many counts of this clonotype. This chain joins TRBV30 and TRBJ1-1; D perhaps matches TRBD1 (6 bases). This CDR3 comprises 14 residues. CDR1 is GTSNPN, CDR2 SVGIG, per germline (reference sequence). Trimming removed 5 bases from V and 0 bases from J, with 13 bases in between. In DNA, the CDR3 is TGTGCCTGGGAGCCGGGACACATGAACACTGAAGCTTTCTTT. Translation gives CAWEPGHMNTEAFF.

The V and J genes are TRBV2 and TRBJ2-4, with D perhaps assigned TRBD1 or TRBD2 (5 bases each). Germline-derived CDR1 and CDR2 are SNHLY and FYNNEI. There are 15 residues in the CDR3. V was trimmed by 2 bases and J by 1 base, leaving 9 bases between them. CDR3 amino acids: CASSELGEAKNIQYF. The CDR3 DNA reads as TGTGCCAGCAGTGAACTGGGGGAGGCCAAAAACATTCAGTACTTC.

The J gene is TRBJ2-3, the V gene TRBV7-2; TRBD1 aligns across 7 bases. Germline V gene sequence: CDR1 SGHTA, CDR2 FQGNSA. The CDR3 covers 15 residues. V was clipped by 2 bases and J by 5 bases; unmatched bases: 7. The CDR3 loop is CASSLRPDREDTQYF. The CDR3 region has the DNA TGTGCCAGCAGCTTAAGGCCTGACAGGGAAGATACGCAGTATTTT.

The J gene is TRBJ2-7, the V gene TRBV28; 7 bases agree with TRBD1. V gave up 4 bases and J gave up 2 bases; unmatched junction bases: 5. From germline, CDR1 is MDHEN and CDR2 SYDVKM. The CDR3 has 14 residues. The chain's CDR3 is CASSWGQYTYEQYF. DNA for the CDR3: TGTGCCAGCAGTTGGGGACAGTATACCTACGAGCAGTACTTC.

In regard to this clonotype: This clone may be a read error of a much larger clone one base away. This rearrangement joins TRBV14 to TRBJ2-1; D might be TRBD1 or TRBD2, each matching 5 bases. The CDR3 runs to 13 residues. Germline CDR1 reads SGHDN; CDR2 reads FVKESK. CDR3 amino acids: CASSPGPTNKQFF. The CDR3 DNA follows: TGTGCCAGCAGCCCGGGACCTACCAATAAGCAGTTCTTC.

CDR3 nucleotide sequence: TGCAGTGCTAGAGATCCCATAACCAGCAGCTGGGGTGATTCCTACGAGCAGTACTTC. It is translated as CSARDPITSSWGDSYEQYF. The chain uses TRBV20-1 and TRBJ2-7, with D unclear. Trimming removed 0 bases from V and 1 base from J, with 25 bases in between. Germline V gene lookup returns CDR1 DFQATT and CDR2 SNEGSKA (reference sequence). The CDR3 sequence is 19 residues long.

Turning to this clonotype: An end of the junction differs from the germline gene, which may be a read error. V is TRBV11-2 and J is TRBJ2-1; TRBD2 matches at 7 bases. Per germline, CDR1 SGHAT and CDR2 FQNNGV. The CDR3 length is 15 residues. Written as DNA, the CDR3 is TGTGTCAGCAGCGGGACCGGGCCTAGAGGTAATGAGCAGTTCTTC. Protein: CVSSGTGPRGNEQFF.

This clonotype showed up many times. This chain uses TRBV28 with TRBJ1-5; perhaps TRBD1 as D (5 bases). The ends were cut back, 2 bases at V and 5 bases at J, with 16 bases in the middle. This CDR3 spans 16 amino acids. Per germline, CDR1 MDHEN and CDR2 SYDVKM. The CDR3 loop is CASSLKIQGFYQPQHF. CDR3 nucleotide sequence: TGTGCCAGCAGTTTAAAAATTCAGGGATTCTATCAGCCCCAGCATTTT.

The chain carries TRBV29-1 and TRBJ2-1; D possibly uses TRBD1 or TRBD2 (5 bases each). The end of the DNA fits TRBJ2-7 better, so the J call may be wrong. The CDR3 contains 15 residues. CDR1 and CDR2 (germline): SQVTM, ANQGSEA. CDR3 sequence (DNA): TGCAGCGTTGAAAATGAGGGGAGTTCCTACAATGAGCAGTACTTC. As protein: CSVENEGSSYNEQYF.

The sample holds many counts of this clonotype. The V and J genes are TRBV13 and TRBJ2-2; D is possibly TRBD1 (5 bases). CDR1 is PRHDT, CDR2 FYEKMQ, per germline (reference sequence). The CDR3 runs 11 residues. Trimming stripped 7 bases from V and 5 bases from J, with 5 bases between. In DNA, the CDR3 is TGTGCCAGCAAGGGGACCGGGGAGCTGTTTTTT. Amino acids: CASKGTGELFF.

This clonotype was picked up many times. J is TRBJ2-2 and V is TRBV12-3 or TRBV12-4; no clear D gene. CDR3 length: 11 residues. Trimming removed 6 bases at V and 6 bases at J, with 5 bases between. The CDR3 reads CASRDSGELFF. CDR3 nucleotides: TGTGCCAGCAGGGATTCCGGGGAGCTGTTTTTT.

This clonotype was recorded a few times. This may stem from a read error, because a much larger clone lies one nucleotide away. This chain joins TRBV3-1 and TRBJ2-4; a possible D gene is TRBD2 (6 bases). The CDR3 sequence is 15 residues long. Germline loops: CDR1 LGHDT, CDR2 YNNKEL (reference sequence). The CDR3 here is CAGSQGNAGLNIQYF. DNA for the CDR3: TGTGCCGGCAGCCAAGGGAATGCGGGATTAAACATTCAGTACTTC.

This sequence joins TRBV9 and TRBJ2-1; no clear D gene. Germline-derived CDR1 and CDR2 are SGDLS and YYNGEE. V lost 0 bases and J lost 0, with 7 bases in between. The CDR3 length is 15 residues. The CDR3 spells CASSVGGISYNEQFF. In nucleotides, the CDR3 is TGTGCCAGCAGCGTAGGTGGTATCTCCTACAATGAGCAGTTCTTC.

With regard to this clonotype: Being one base from a much bigger clone, this may be a read error. The CDR3 loop is CASSMGTGTGGTGTQYF. The CDR3 nucleotides read TGTGCCAGTAGTATGGGAACCGGGACAGGGGGCACAGGTACGCAGTATTTT. V is TRBV19 and J is TRBJ2-3; 12 bases are a match to TRBD1. Germline V lookup: CDR1 LNHDA, CDR2 SQIVND (reference sequence). The CDR3 loop spans 17 amino acids.